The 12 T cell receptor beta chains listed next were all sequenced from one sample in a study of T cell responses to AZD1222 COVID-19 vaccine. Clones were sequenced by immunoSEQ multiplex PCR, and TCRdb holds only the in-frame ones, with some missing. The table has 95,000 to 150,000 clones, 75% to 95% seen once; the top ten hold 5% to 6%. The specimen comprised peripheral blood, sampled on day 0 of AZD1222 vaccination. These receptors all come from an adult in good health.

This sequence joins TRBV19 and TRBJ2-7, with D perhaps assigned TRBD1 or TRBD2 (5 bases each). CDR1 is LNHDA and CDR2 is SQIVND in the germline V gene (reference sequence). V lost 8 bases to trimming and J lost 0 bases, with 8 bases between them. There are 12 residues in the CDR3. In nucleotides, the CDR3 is TGTGCCAGTCGGGGCAGCTCCTACGAGCAGTACTTC. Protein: CASRGSSYEQYF. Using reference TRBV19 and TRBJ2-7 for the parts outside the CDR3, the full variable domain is DGGITQSPKYLFRKEGQNVTLSCEQNLNHDAMYWYRQDPGQGLRLIYYSQIVNDFQKGDIAEGYSVSREKKESFPLTVTSAQKNPTAFYLCASRGSSYEQYFGPGTRLTVT.

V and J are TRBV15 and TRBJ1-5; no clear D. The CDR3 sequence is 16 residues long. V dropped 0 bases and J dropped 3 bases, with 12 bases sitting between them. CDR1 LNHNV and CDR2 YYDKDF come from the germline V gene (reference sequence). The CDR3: CATSRDRPGVNQPQHF. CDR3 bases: TGTGCCACCAGCAGAGATCGTCCAGGAGTCAATCAGCCCCAGCATTTT.

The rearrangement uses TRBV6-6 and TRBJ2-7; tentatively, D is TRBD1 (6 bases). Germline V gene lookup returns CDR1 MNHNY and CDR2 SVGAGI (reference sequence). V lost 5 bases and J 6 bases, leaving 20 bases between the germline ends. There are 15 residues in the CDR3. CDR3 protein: CASSTRDINPVEQYF. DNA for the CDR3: TGTGCCAGCAGTACCCGGGACATAAATCCCGTCGAGCAGTACTTC.

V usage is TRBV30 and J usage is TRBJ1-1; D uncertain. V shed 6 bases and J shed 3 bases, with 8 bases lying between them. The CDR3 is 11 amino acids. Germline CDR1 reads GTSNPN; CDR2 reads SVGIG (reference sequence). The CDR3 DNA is TGTGCCTGCCGATTCCACACTGAAGCTTTCTTT. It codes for CACRFHTEAFF.

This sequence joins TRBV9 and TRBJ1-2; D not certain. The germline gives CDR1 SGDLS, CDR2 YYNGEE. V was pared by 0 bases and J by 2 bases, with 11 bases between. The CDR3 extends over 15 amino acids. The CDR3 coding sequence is TGTGCCAGCAGCGTAGTGGAGGGAGGGAACTATGGCTACACCTTC. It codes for CASSVVEGGNYGYTF.

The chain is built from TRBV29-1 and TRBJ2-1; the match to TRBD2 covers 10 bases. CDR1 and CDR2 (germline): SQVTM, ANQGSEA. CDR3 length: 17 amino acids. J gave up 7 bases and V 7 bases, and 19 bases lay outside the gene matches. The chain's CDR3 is CSAVGLEREGKLNEQFF. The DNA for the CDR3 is TGCAGCGCGGTGGGTCTAGAGCGGGAGGGTAAATTGAATGAGCAGTTCTTC.

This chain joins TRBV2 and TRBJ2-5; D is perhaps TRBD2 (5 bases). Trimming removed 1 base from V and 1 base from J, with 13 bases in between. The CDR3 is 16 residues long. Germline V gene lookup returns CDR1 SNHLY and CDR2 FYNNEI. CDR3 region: CASSEVLGVSQETQYF. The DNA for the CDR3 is TGTGCCAGCAGTGAAGTTTTGGGAGTCAGCCAAGAGACCCAGTACTTC.

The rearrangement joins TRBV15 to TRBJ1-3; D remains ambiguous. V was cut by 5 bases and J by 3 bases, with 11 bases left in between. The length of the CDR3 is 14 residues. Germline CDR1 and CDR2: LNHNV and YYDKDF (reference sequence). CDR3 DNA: TGTGCCACCAGCGCGCGGGCCAGTGGAAACACCATATATTTT. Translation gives CATSARASGNTIYF.

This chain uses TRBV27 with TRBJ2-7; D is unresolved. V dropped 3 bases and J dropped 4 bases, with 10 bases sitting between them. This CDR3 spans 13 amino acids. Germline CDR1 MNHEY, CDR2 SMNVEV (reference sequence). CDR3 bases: TGTGCCAGCAGTTTTTCTGACGAGTACGAGCAGTACTTC. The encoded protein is CASSFSDEYEQYF.

The CDR3 DNA follows: TGTGCCAGCAGTTTACCACAGGGAGGGAACTATGGCTACACCTTC. Its translation is CASSLPQGGNYGYTF. This chain connects TRBV28 to TRBJ1-2; possibly TRBD1 for D (6 bases). This CDR3 region has 15 residues. Germline assignment: CDR1 MDHEN and CDR2 SYDVKM. Trimming took 2 bases from V and 2 from J, leaving 12 bases between them.

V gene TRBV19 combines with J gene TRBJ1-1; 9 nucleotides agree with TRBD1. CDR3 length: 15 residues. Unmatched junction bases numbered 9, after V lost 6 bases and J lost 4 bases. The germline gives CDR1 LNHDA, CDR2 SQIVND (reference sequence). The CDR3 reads CASSPKQGASTEAFF. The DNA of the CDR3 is TGTGCCAGTAGCCCAAAACAGGGGGCGTCCACTGAAGCTTTCTTT.

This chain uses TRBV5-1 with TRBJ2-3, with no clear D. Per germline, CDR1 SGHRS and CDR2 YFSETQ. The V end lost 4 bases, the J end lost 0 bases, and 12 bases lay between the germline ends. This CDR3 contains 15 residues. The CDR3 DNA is TGCGCCAGCAGCCCCAGCGTTGGGAGCACAGATACGCAGTATTTT. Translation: CASSPSVGSTDTQYF.